This T cell receptor beta chain was documented in a study of blood T cell repertoires in COVID-19. The CDR3 length is 15 residues. The germline CDR1 and CDR2 sequences are SGHNT and YYREEE (reference sequence). The V and J ends lost 0 bases and 3 bases, in that order; junction bases with no gene match: 5. The method was immunoSEQ multiplex PCR; TCRdb's version includes in-frame clones alone and lacks a portion of them. The repertoire has 55,000 to 65,000 clones, just over 90% of them found once; the top ten carry 1.5% to 2%. This sequence was found in a human donor in a cohort sampled during active COVID-19. The rearrangement links TRBV5-4 to TRBJ2-5, with 7 bases lining up with TRBD2. The sample taken for sequencing was peripheral blood. CDR3 nucleotides: TGTGCCAGCAGCTTGGGGGGGGGTTTAGAAGAGACCCAGTACTTC. This gives the protein CASSLGGGLEETQYF.